Included here is one T cell receptor (beta chain) sequence, with context. In germline, CDR1 is SEHNR, CDR2 FQNEAQ (reference sequence). V shed 5 bases and J shed 10 bases, with 9 bases lying between them. The length of the CDR3 is 11 residues. The source of the sample is a study of blood T cell repertoires in COVID-19. As handled by the study authors: Reference gene primer amplification yielded estimated nucleated cell counts. Only in-frame clones appear in the TCRdb table, and some are missing; sequencing was by immunoSEQ multiplex PCR. The DNA was the basis for D and trimming; V, J and clone size are from that table. The profile shows a few hundred thousand clones, 70% to 90% of them singletons.

The sequencing sample was made of peripheral blood. This chain links TRBV7-9 with TRBJ2-1, with D uncertain. The receptor's source is a young man with active or convalescent COVID-19. Here the CDR3 reads CASSVIREQFF. Written as DNA, the CDR3 is TGTGCCAGCAGCGTGATTAGAGAGCAGTTCTTC.